The entry that follows covers one TCR beta chain sequence. Antigen specificity is unknown. The source of the sample is a study of shared clonotypes between healthy human individuals. The overall study: Per-donor plates numbered three CD4 naive, three CD4 memory, two CD8 naive and one CD8 memory. Notes on the study in general: Estimated clonotype richness was generally higher in naive than memory subsets.

This table comes from immunoSEQ multiplex PCR, and its TCRdb copy is limited to in-frame clones, with some not included. Among about 2 million clones listed, over 85% were seen once. The TCR originated in a young man in good health. The specimen sequenced was naive CD4+ T cells sorted from blood. This sample's subset: CD45RA+ positively selected.

The CDR3 region is CASSRTDGSPNQPQHF. The CDR3, as DNA: TGTGCCAGCAGCCGGACAGACGGGAGCCCAAATCAGCCCCAGCATTTT. The rearrangement uses TRBV28 and TRBJ1-5; maybe TRBD1 (6 bases). Trimming took off 6 bases at V and 4 bases at J, with 19 bases between the two ends. In germline, CDR1 is MDHEN, CDR2 SYDVKM. The length of the CDR3 is 16 residues.